The 6 T cell receptor beta chains below were found in one sample sequenced in a study of blood T cell repertoires in COVID-19. Clones were sequenced by immunoSEQ multiplex PCR, and TCRdb holds only the in-frame ones, with some missing. Counted here are a few hundred thousand clones, approximately 91% occurring once; the ten biggest clones make up about 11%. Sequenced input: peripheral blood. These receptors all come from a woman younger than 45 with COVID-19, enrolled during active disease.

The chain recombines TRBV6-5 with TRBJ1-2, with 11 positions matching TRBD1. Germline values: CDR1 MNHEY, CDR2 SVGAGI. V gave up 2 bases and J gave up 6 bases; unmatched junction bases: 8. The CDR3 contains 16 residues. The CDR3 DNA follows: TGTGCCAGCAGTTACACCCGGACAGGGGGCGTAGATGGCTACACCTTC. It specifies CASSYTRTGGVDGYTF.

The gene calls are TRBV28 and TRBJ2-3, with D maybe TRBD2 (6 bases). Trimming cost V 8 bases and J 4 bases, with 13 bases left between them. The germline V gene has CDR1 MDHEN and CDR2 SYDVKM. The CDR3 is made up of 13 amino acids. In nucleotides, the CDR3 is TGTGCCAGCTATTTGGAGGGCGCAGATACGCAGTATTTT. This gives the protein CASYLEGADTQYF.

The V gene is TRBV30, the J gene TRBJ2-1; no firm D call. Trimming pared 3 bases from V and 8 bases from J, leaving 8 bases between. The CDR3 length is 11 residues. The germline V gene has CDR1 GTSNPN and CDR2 SVGIG (reference sequence). The CDR3 protein is CAWSAPDEQFF. In DNA, the CDR3 is TGTGCCTGGAGCGCCCCAGATGAGCAGTTCTTC.

V is TRBV10-1 and J is TRBJ2-7, with 7 positions matching TRBD1. Looked up from germline, CDR1 is WNHNN and CDR2 is SYGVQD (reference sequence). This CDR3 region has 13 residues. The ends lost 3 bases at V and 6 bases at J; junction bases unmatched: 5. For the CDR3, the DNA is TGCGCCAGCAGTGAACAGGGGCTTGGCGAGCAGTACTTC. Protein product: CASSEQGLGEQYF.

V and J are TRBV4-3 and TRBJ2-7; maybe TRBD2 (6 bases). The CDR3 is made up of 15 amino acids. With 1 base removed from V and 7 bases from J, the gap between germline ends came to 17 bases. Germline V CDR1 and CDR2: LGHNA, YSLEER. The CDR3 coding sequence is TGCGCCAGCAGCCAAGTAGGGGCCCTAGCGCGAGAGCAGTACTTC. Translated, it gives CASSQVGALAREQYF.

The rearrangement uses TRBV4-1 and TRBJ2-7; 7 bases match TRBD2. Germline values: CDR1 MGHRA, CDR2 YSYEKL. This CDR3 contains 16 residues. Trimming at V came to 0 bases and at J to 2 bases, leaving 7 bases not matched to a gene. CDR3 nucleotide sequence: TGCGCCAGCAGCCAAGATGAAGACGGGAGGACCTACGAGCAGTACTTC. This translates into CASSQDEDGRTYEQYF.